The source of this TCR beta chain is a study of OX40 agonist ivuxolimab in advanced cancers. Background on the study: Those treated in dose escalation had hepatocellular carcinoma, melanoma, renal cell cancer or head and neck cancer. Cohort: 80% to 90% men, mean age about 60, aged roughly 23 to 90. Eligibility admitted prior anti-PD-1, anti-PD-L1 or anti-CTLA-4 therapy; about 40% had some. General observations from the study: Expanded clones were, on average, more numerous among CD8+ T cells than CD4+.

The junction had 13 bases not matched to a gene; V was cut back by 5 bases and J by 9 bases. The germline CDR1 and CDR2 sequences are SEHNR and FQNEAQ (reference sequence). The CDR3 sequence is 15 residues long. Assay: immunoSEQ multiplex PCR; the TCRdb copy retains only in-frame clones and omits some. The sample lists about 76,000 clones, 65% to 90% occurring once. This clone is a singleton in its sample. What it recognizes is unknown. The sequence derives from an adult with an advanced solid tumor such as melanoma, head and neck, liver or kidney cancer. The rearrangement joins TRBV7-9 to TRBJ2-1, with 7 bases identical to TRBD1. The specimen was CD4+ or CD8+ T cells sorted from blood, collected in a trial of the OX40 agonist ivuxolimab. DNA for the CDR3: TGTGCCAGCAGCCCGGGACAGTCAGACTTATCTGAGCAGTTCTTC. Its translation is CASSPGQSDLSEQFF.